What follows describes a single T cell receptor beta chain. What it binds is unknown. The sample is drawn from a study of CXCR3-negative and CXCR3-positive naive CD8 T cells. At the level of the study: The libraries yielded roughly 130 million TRB reads, about 1.5 +/- 0.3 million each.

Study results and caveats: Similarly elevated diversity marked both naive subsets, with memory CD8+ cells showing far lower diversity.

The libraries of TRB cDNA were constructed through 5' RACE using UMI labels. No DNA is given; TCRdb re-called the 5' RACE reads and lists each CDR3 protein once. The sample table sets out 45,000 to 65,000 distinct CDR3 sequences. Germline CDR1 is SEHNR and CDR2 is FQNEAQ (reference sequence). The CDR3 has 12 residues. The clonotype originates from a human donor in good health. Some clones in this sample may be carry-over from other donors' samples. The sequenced material came from naive CXCR3- CD8+ T cells from blood. Subset in this sample: CD45RO-CCR7+CD27+CD95- naive CD8+ T cells lacking CXCR3 (TNR3-). This chain links TRBV7-9 with TRBJ1-1. CDR3 loop: CASDQKIAEAFF.